The 12 T cell receptor beta chains in this list originate from one sample, sequenced in a study of blood T cell repertoires in COVID-19. Repertoires were generated with immunoSEQ multiplex PCR, while TCRdb's copy carries only in-frame clones and drops some. The table shows a few hundred thousand clones, with roughly nine tenths occurring only once. The sample consisted of PBMCs or T cells enriched from blood (not recorded which). The receptors derive from a woman aged 45-60 years who had been exposed to COVID-19.

V and J are TRBV10-3 and TRBJ2-7; the match to TRBD1 covers 10 bases. CDR1 is ENHRY and CDR2 is SYGVKD in the germline V gene. The CDR3 consists of 14 residues. V lost 7 bases and J lost 5; bases outside the gene matches: 8. The CDR3 DNA reads TGTGCCATCAATGATGGACAGGGGGTGCACGAGCAGTACTTC. Translation: CAINDGQGVHEQYF.

The rearrangement joins TRBV19 to TRBJ2-7; 7 bases are a match to TRBD1. The ends lost 5 bases at V and 4 bases at J; junction bases unmatched: 11. This CDR3 comprises 15 residues. Germline V CDR1 and CDR2: LNHDA, SQIVND (reference sequence). The CDR3 bases are TGTGCCAGTAGTGACAGGGATACCGGCCGATACGAGCAGTACTTC. Translated, it gives CASSDRDTGRYEQYF.

This chain joins TRBV4-2 and TRBJ1-3, with 8 bases aligning to TRBD1. Losses at the gene ends were 1 base for V and 3 bases for J; bases not matched to a gene: 2. The CDR3 totals 15 residues. Germline V gene sequence: CDR1 LGHNA, CDR2 YNFKEQ. The CDR3 here is CASSQGQGNGNTIYF. The CDR3 DNA reads as TGTGCCAGCAGCCAAGGACAGGGGAATGGAAACACCATATATTTT.

The rearrangement links TRBV2 to TRBJ1-5, with 8 bases lining up with TRBD1. Trimming cost V 8 bases and J 5 bases; bases outside gene matches: 5. Germline assignment: CDR1 SNHLY and CDR2 FYNNEI. The CDR3 has 13 amino acids. The DNA for the CDR3 is TGTGCCAGCGGTACAGGGGGGTATCAGCCCCAGCATTTT. Its translation is CASGTGGYQPQHF.

V gene TRBV20-1 combines with J gene TRBJ1-5; D unresolved. CDR1 and CDR2 from the germline V gene are DFQATT and SNEGSKA (reference sequence). V was clipped by 3 bases and J by 2 bases, with 8 bases between them. The CDR3 covers 13 residues. CDR3: CSASPQGNQPQHF. The CDR3 coding sequence is TGCAGTGCTAGTCCGCAGGGCAATCAGCCCCAGCATTTT.

The V gene is TRBV28, the J gene TRBJ2-6, with 9 bases lining up with TRBD1. The CDR3 contains 16 residues. After removal of 7 bases from V and 0 bases from J, the junction contained 4 bases not matched to a gene. CDR1 is MDHEN, CDR2 SYDVKM, per germline. Here the CDR3 reads CASTGTGSSGANVLTF. The CDR3 DNA reads TGTGCCAGCACCGGGACAGGGAGCTCTGGGGCCAACGTCCTGACTTTC.

The rearrangement joins TRBV14 to TRBJ2-3, with D tentatively TRBD1 (5 bases). This CDR3 has 13 amino acids. V was shortened by 4 bases and J by 12 bases, with 17 bases between the two germline ends. The germline CDR1 and CDR2 sequences are SGHDN and FVKESK. This chain's CDR3 is CASSPHASGAQYF. Written as DNA, the CDR3 is TGTGCCAGCAGCCCCCATGCCAGTGGGGCACAGTATTTT.

This clone was observed a handful of times. The chain joins TRBV5-1 to TRBJ1-5; a weak D match, TRBD1 (5 bases). Germline V CDR1 and CDR2: SGHRS, YFSETQ. This CDR3 region has 14 residues. V was clipped by 1 base and J by 7 bases, with 12 bases between them. The CDR3 sequence: CASSLQGLEQPQHF. CDR3 bases: TGCGCCAGCAGCTTGCAGGGACTAGAACAGCCCCAGCATTTT.

The genes are TRBV6-5 and TRBJ1-2, with 8 nucleotides matching TRBD1. The CDR3 spans 14 residues. The ends lost 6 bases at V and 5 bases at J; junction bases unmatched: 8. Germline CDR1 reads MNHEY; CDR2 reads SVGAGI. DNA of the CDR3: TGTGCCAGCAGGGGTAATACAGGGGGTTATGGCTACACCTTC. Translated, it gives CASRGNTGGYGYTF.

The rearrangement links TRBV19 to TRBJ1-5; D is possibly TRBD1 (6 bases). The CDR3 runs 15 residues. V was clipped by 5 bases and J by 7 bases, with 18 bases between them. Germline CDR1 is LNHDA and CDR2 is SQIVND (reference sequence). The CDR3 region is CASSDFGRGGQPQHF. The CDR3 DNA reads as TGTGCCAGTAGTGACTTTGGACGCGGGGGCCAGCCCCAGCATTTT.

The chain carries TRBV4-1 and TRBJ2-7; 7 bases align to TRBD1. CDR3 length equals 17 residues. Trimming took 0 bases from V and 1 from J; bases not matched to a gene: 9. Germline-derived CDR1 and CDR2 are MGHRA and YSYEKL. The CDR3 bases are TGCGCCAGCAGCCAAGAAGAGAACAGGGGAAGATCCTACGAGCAGTACTTC. Its translation: CASSQEENRGRSYEQYF.

The chain links TRBV19 to TRBJ1-4; 7 positions match TRBD1. Germline V gene data show CDR1 as LNHDA and CDR2 as SQIVND (reference sequence). The length of the CDR3 is 14 residues. Trimming at V came to 7 bases and at J to 4 bases, leaving 6 bases not matched to a gene. The CDR3: CASNPDRRNEKLFF. The CDR3 DNA reads as TGTGCCAGTAATCCGGACAGGCGTAATGAAAAACTGTTTTTT.